The clone carrying this TCR beta chain was seen ten or more times. Germline CDR1 is WSHSY and CDR2 is SAAADI. V gave up 3 bases and J gave up 3 bases, with 14 bases separating them. The length of the CDR3 is 15 residues. The sample comes from a study of T cells in Graves' hyperthyroidism and ophthalmopathy. From RNA transcripts, TCR beta CDR3 regions were amplified. First-round RT-PCR targeting the TCR CDR3 was performed with the HTBI primer set. TCRdb itself ran the multiplex PCR reads through MiXCR, one entry per CDR3 protein. In the table there are 550,000 to 700,000 distinct CDR3 sequences, about half of which are singletons.

The sequenced sample was peripheral blood or thyroid tissue (not recorded which). The gene calls are TRBV10-2 and TRBJ1-1; D gene uncertain. This clonotype was sampled from an adult woman with Graves' disease, either hyperthyroidism or ophthalmopathy (not recorded which). The chain's CDR3 is CASSDGEGWDTEAFF. CDR3 in DNA: TGCGCCAGCAGTGATGGTGAAGGCTGGGACACTGAAGCTTTCTTT.